The rows below give T cell receptor beta chains drawn from one sample of a study of blood T cell repertoires in COVID-19. Using immunoSEQ multiplex PCR, the repertoire was profiled, and TCRdb retains in-frame clones only, with some absent. The table has some 520,000 clones, about 88% seen once; the top ten hold approximately 0.9%. The sample comprised peripheral blood. The receptors originated from a man between 18 and 35 years old with COVID-19, enrolled during active disease. Both conserved end residues are part of each CDR3. The D gene is left open where the match is weak. The size field is filled for only some rows; it gives once, few, many or a size class.

clone_size d_call j_call v_call cdr3_nt cdr3_aa
. . TRBJ1-1 TRBV27 TGTGCCAGCAGTCGGACAGCGTTGAACACTGAAGCTTTCTTT CASSRTALNTEAFF
. TRBD2 TRBJ2-2 TRBV19 TGTGCCAGTAGTAGGTCCCTAGCGGGAGGTAACACCGGGGAGCTGTTTTTT CASSRSLAGGNTGELFF
. . TRBJ2-2 TRBV15 TGTGCCACCAGCGCCCGGGACACCGGGGAGCTGTTTTTT CATSARDTGELFF
. . TRBJ2-1 TRBV21-1 TGTGCCAGCAGGAAGCGGGGAGGGCCCATTCTAAGCTCCTACAATGAGCAGTTCTTC CASRKRGGPILSSYNEQFF
. . TRBJ1-3 TRBV2 TGTGCCAGCAGTGAAGACAGGGTTGCTGGAAACACCATATATTTT CASSEDRVAGNTIYF
. . TRBJ2-3 TRBV27 TGTGCCAGCAGTTTCTACCCTATAAGGGGATCAGATACGCAGTATTTT CASSFYPIRGSDTQYF
. TRBD2 TRBJ2-2 TRBV7-2 TGTGCCAGCAGCTTAAACCTAGCGGGATCGTTTGGGACCGGGGAGCTGTTTTTT CASSLNLAGSFGTGELFF
. . TRBJ2-7 TRBV27 TGTGCCAGCAGCACACGACCCTCAGGGCTGTACGAGCAGTACTTC CASSTRPSGLYEQYF
. . TRBJ2-3 TRBV12-5 TGTGCTAGTGGTTTGGGTCAAGATACGCAGTATTTT CASGLGQDTQYF
. . TRBJ2-7 TRBV3-1/TRBV3-2 TGTGCCAGCAGCCCCCTCGCGGTAGAACGCTACGAGCAGTACTTC CASSPLAVERYEQYF
once TRBD1 TRBJ1-1 TRBV11-1 TGTGCCAGCAGCCTATCTTCGACAGGGAATACTGAAGCTTTCTTT CASSLSSTGNTEAFF
. TRBD1 TRBJ2-4 TRBV12-3/TRBV12-4 TGTGCCGTCGGGGACAGGTTCATAAACATTCAGTACTTC CAVGDRFINIQYF
once . TRBJ2-7 TRBV6-1 TGTGCCAGCAGTGAAAGGGGCAGGGGCGAGCAGTACTTC CASSERGRGEQYF
. . TRBJ1-2 TRBV24-1 TGTGCCACCAGTGATTCAGCCGGGTATGGCTACACCTTC CATSDSAGYGYTF
. TRBD2 TRBJ2-5 TRBV5-1 TGCGCCAGCAGCTTGGGGCCTAGCGGGGGACAAGAGACCCAGTACTTC CASSLGPSGGQETQYF
. . TRBJ2-3 TRBV5-5 TGTGCCAGCAGCTTGGTTAGTCTGGTCACAGATACGCAGTATTTT CASSLVSLVTDTQYF
. TRBD2 TRBJ2-1 TRBV19 TGTGCCAGTAGCGAGCGGGAGGGGTCCTACAATGAGCAGTTCTTC CASSEREGSYNEQFF
. TRBD1 TRBJ1-5 TRBV5-5 TGTGCCAGCAGCCGCCGGACAGGGGCCGATCAGCCCCAGCATTTT CASSRRTGADQPQHF
. . TRBJ2-1 TRBV5-1 TGCGCCAGCAGCTTGGGGGACTCTTACAATGAGCAGTTCTTC CASSLGDSYNEQFF
once . TRBJ2-7 TRBV3-1/TRBV3-2 TGTGCCAGCAGCCAAGATACAGGGCTGCGCTCCTACGAGCAGTACTTC CASSQDTGLRSYEQYF
. TRBD2 TRBJ2-1 TRBV18 TGTGCCAGCTCACGGGAGGGGCCAAATGAGCAGTTCTTC CASSREGPNEQFF
. TRBD1 TRBJ1-2 TRBV5-1 TGCGCCAGCAGCTTGGTAGGGACAGGATCCGGCTACACCTTC CASSLVGTGSGYTF
. . TRBJ2-2 TRBV27 TGTGCCAGCAGGACCAGGGGTCCCGGGGAGCTGTTTTTT CASRTRGPGELFF
. . TRBJ2-3 TRBV5-1 TGCGCCAGCAGCTTGAAACGGGAACCGAGGGGCACAGATACGCAGTATTTT CASSLKREPRGTDTQYF